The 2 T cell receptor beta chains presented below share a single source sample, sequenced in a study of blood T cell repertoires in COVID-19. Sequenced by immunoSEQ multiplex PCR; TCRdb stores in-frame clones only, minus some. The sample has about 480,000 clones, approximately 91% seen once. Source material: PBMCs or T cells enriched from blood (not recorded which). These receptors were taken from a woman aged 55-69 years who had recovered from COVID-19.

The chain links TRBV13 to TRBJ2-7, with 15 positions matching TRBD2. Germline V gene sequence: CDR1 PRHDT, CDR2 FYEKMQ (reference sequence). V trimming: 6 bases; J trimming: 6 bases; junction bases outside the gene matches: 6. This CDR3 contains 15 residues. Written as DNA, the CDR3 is TGTGCCAGCAGTCCGCCGGGACTAGCGGGGGGCGAGCAGTACGTC. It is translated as CASSPPGLAGGEQYV.

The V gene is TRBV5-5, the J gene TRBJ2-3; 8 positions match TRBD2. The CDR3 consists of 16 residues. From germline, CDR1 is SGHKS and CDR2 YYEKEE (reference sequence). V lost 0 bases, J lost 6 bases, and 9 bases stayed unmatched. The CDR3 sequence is CASSLGAGGRRDTQYF. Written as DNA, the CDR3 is TGTGCCAGCAGCTTGGGGGCGGGCGGGAGGAGGGATACGCAGTATTTT.